This entry lists 32 T cell receptor beta chains sequenced from one sample in a study of early T cells in non-severe SARS-CoV-2 infection. From the 5' RACE reads, TCRdb called clonotypes with MiXCR, one entry per CDR3 protein. Here the sample spans approximately 74,000 distinct CDR3 sequences, 14% being singletons. The source material was whole blood. These receptors were obtained from an adult who was a healthcare worker with PCR-confirmed SARS-CoV-2 infection or an uninfected control (not recorded which).

The V call is TRBV7-2, the J call TRBJ2-3, with D perhaps TRBD1 (5 bases). Germline V gene sequence: CDR1 SGHTA, CDR2 FQGNSA. V dropped 5 bases and J dropped 1 base, with 13 bases sitting between them. The CDR3 is 15 residues long. The CDR3 here is CASSPRVLGTDTQYF. The CDR3 DNA is TGTGCCAGCAGCCCCAGGGTGCTCGGCACAGATACGCAGTATTTT.

This clonotype was counted between two and nine times. This rearrangement joins TRBV11-2 to TRBJ2-3; 7 bases map to TRBD1. The junction had 12 bases not matched to a gene; V was cut back by 4 bases and J by 5 bases. The CDR3 length is 16 residues. Germline values: CDR1 SGHAT, CDR2 FQNNGV. The CDR3 coding sequence is TGTGCCAGCAGCTACATAGGGGACAGAACCCTAGATACGCAGTATTTT. It is translated as CASSYIGDRTLDTQYF. The full variable domain, with the rest looked up from reference TRBV11-2 and TRBJ2-3, is EAGVAQSPRYKIIEKRQSVAFWCNPISGHATLYWYQQILGQGPKLLIQFQNNGVVDDSQLPKDRFSAERLKGVDSTLKIQPAKLEDSAVYLCASSYIGDRTLDTQYFGPGTRLTVL.

The chain recombines TRBV2 with TRBJ2-5; 9 bases fit TRBD1. Looked up from germline, CDR1 is SNHLY and CDR2 is FYNNEI. The CDR3 contains 14 residues. Losses at the gene ends were 6 bases for V and 4 bases for J; bases not matched to a gene: 6. The CDR3 spells CASSITGGTETQYF. CDR3 nucleotides: TGTGCCAGCAGCATTACAGGGGGCACAGAGACCCAGTACTTC.

This clonotype was detected many times. V is TRBV7-6 and J is TRBJ2-3; 9 nucleotides align to TRBD2. Per the germline V gene, CDR1 is SGHVS and CDR2 is FNYEAQ. This CDR3 spans 16 amino acids. V was clipped by 2 bases and J by 1 base; unmatched bases: 4. Written as DNA, the CDR3 is TGTGCCAGCAGCTTACGTTCTAGCGGGGGCACAGATACGCAGTATTTT. Translation gives CASSLRSSGGTDTQYF.

This clonotype was recorded at least ten times. The CDR3 sequence: CSATPPPYNEQFF. Written as DNA, the CDR3 is TGCAGCGCGACTCCCCCACCTTACAATGAGCAGTTCTTC. V usage is TRBV29-1 and J usage is TRBJ2-1; no clear D gene. Trimming took off 7 bases at V and 4 bases at J, with 14 bases between the two ends. The CDR3 length is 13 residues. Per the germline V gene, CDR1 is SQVTM and CDR2 is ANQGSEA.

The V call is TRBV29-1, the J call TRBJ2-5; weak D call: TRBD1 (6 bases). V shed 5 bases and J shed 0 bases, with 7 bases lying between them. CDR1 and CDR2 (germline): SQVTM, ANQGSEA. This CDR3 has 12 amino acids. As DNA, the CDR3 is TGCAGCGTTCGGACAGACCAAGAGACCCAGTACTTC. As protein: CSVRTDQETQYF.

This clonotype was recorded a few times. The rearrangement uses TRBV5-1 and TRBJ1-6; unclear D gene. V was cut by 6 bases and J by 10 bases, with 14 bases left in between. CDR1 is SGHRS, CDR2 YFSETQ, per germline. CDR3 length: 13 amino acids. The CDR3 loop is CASKRAGESPLHF. In nucleotides, the CDR3 is TGCGCCAGCAAAAGGGCAGGCGAATCACCCCTCCACTTT.

This clonotype came up a few times. This chain joins TRBV11-2 and TRBJ1-1; D not resolved. V lost 1 base and J lost 6, with 12 bases in between. The length of the CDR3 is 14 residues. Per germline, CDR1 SGHAT and CDR2 FQNNGV. CDR3 sequence reads: CASSLVPNKAEAFF. CDR3 DNA sequence: TGTGCCAGCAGCTTAGTCCCCAATAAGGCTGAAGCTTTCTTT. Full variable domain (remainder filled in from reference TRBV11-2 and TRBJ1-1): EAGVAQSPRYKIIEKRQSVAFWCNPISGHATLYWYQQILGQGPKLLIQFQNNGVVDDSQLPKDRFSAERLKGVDSTLKIQPAKLEDSAVYLCASSLVPNKAEAFFGQGTRLTVV.

The chain carries TRBV6-2 or TRBV6-3 and TRBJ1-5; no reliable D call. Germline CDR1 reads MNHEY; CDR2 reads SVGEGT. CDR3 length equals 12 residues. V was pared by 6 bases and J by 7 bases, with 10 bases between. For the CDR3, the DNA is TGTGCCAGCAGCACCGCCGGCCAGCCCCAGCATTTT. This translates into CASSTAGQPQHF.

The chain employs TRBV29-1 and TRBJ2-7; 7 bases are a match to TRBD1. The CDR3 runs 11 residues. The junction had 6 bases not matched to a gene; V was cut back by 8 bases and J by 5 bases. Germline CDR1 reads SQVTM; CDR2 reads ANQGSEA. The CDR3 loop is CSTETGDEQYF. DNA of the CDR3: TGCAGCACCGAAACAGGGGACGAGCAGTACTTC.

This clonotype was seen a handful of times. The DNA for the CDR3 is TGCAGTGCTTCCCCGGGGGGTCCGGGAGGAGATACGCAGTATTTT. Translation: CSASPGGPGGDTQYF. The chain carries TRBV20-1 and TRBJ2-3, with 7 bases aligning to TRBD2. CDR3 length: 15 residues. The germline V gene encodes CDR1 DFQATT and CDR2 SNEGSKA (reference sequence). After removal of 5 bases from V and 5 bases from J, the junction contained 13 bases not matched to a gene.

This rearrangement joins TRBV6-2 or TRBV6-3 to TRBJ2-7, with D maybe TRBD2 (6 bases). V was trimmed by 2 bases and J by 0 bases, leaving 11 bases between them. Germline V lookup: CDR1 MNHEY, CDR2 SVGEGT. The CDR3 has 15 residues. CDR3 in DNA: TGTGCCAGCAGTTACGGAGGGGCCCTCTCCTACGAGCAGTACTTC. Translating it yields CASSYGGALSYEQYF.

This clonotype was observed a handful of times. The chain combines TRBV6-6 with TRBJ1-4; D remains ambiguous. The CDR3 totals 13 residues. Germline V gives CDR1 MNHNY, CDR2 SVGAGI (reference sequence). Trimming removed 8 bases from V and 6 bases from J, with 13 bases in between. Here the CDR3 reads CASRSGGDEKLFF. The CDR3 DNA follows: TGTGCCAGCCGGTCGGGAGGAGATGAAAAACTGTTTTTT.

This clonotype was seen at least ten times. The rearrangement joins TRBV11-2 to TRBJ2-5; maybe TRBD2 (6 bases). Germline CDR1 reads SGHAT; CDR2 reads FQNNGV. Trimming stripped 5 bases from V and 4 bases from J, with 11 bases between. The CDR3 loop spans 13 amino acids. The CDR3 bases are TGTGCCAGCAGCCAGACTAGAGGAGAGACCCAGTACTTC. This codes for CASSQTRGETQYF.

The gene calls are TRBV5-5 and TRBJ2-2; D is unresolved. This CDR3 is built from 14 residues. Deletions cut 4 bases from V and 5 bases from J, with 12 bases between. Germline CDR1 is SGHKS and CDR2 is YYEKEE (reference sequence). Here the CDR3 DNA reads TGTGCCAGCAGCCTAAACTGGTTGACCGGGGAGCTGTTTTTT. It is translated as CASSLNWLTGELFF.

This clonotype was seen only a few times. The gene calls are TRBV7-8 and TRBJ2-6; tentative D call: TRBD2 (5 bases). Germline V gene data show CDR1 as SGHVS and CDR2 as FQNEAQ. The CDR3 runs 16 residues. Trimming removed 1 base from V and 2 bases from J, with 9 bases in between. This chain's CDR3 is CASSLDGGPGANVLTF. The CDR3, as DNA: TGTGCCAGCAGCTTAGATGGCGGGCCTGGGGCCAACGTCCTGACTTTC.

The J gene is TRBJ2-1, the V gene TRBV20-1, with 7 bases fitting TRBD1. Germline CDR1 reads DFQATT; CDR2 reads SNEGSKA (reference sequence). The CDR3 contains 14 residues. J lost 8 bases, V lost 5 bases, and 12 bases had no gene match. The CDR3 DNA reads TGCAGTGCTCCACGAGGGGGCCGCAAGTATGAGCAGTTCTTC. Protein sequence: CSAPRGGRKYEQFF.

This clonotype was picked up many times. The chain recombines TRBV29-1 with TRBJ2-7; 10 nucleotides match TRBD2. The CDR3 runs 13 residues. The germline gives CDR1 SQVTM, CDR2 ANQGSEA. Trimming took 4 bases from V and 7 from J; bases not matched to a gene: 7. Here the CDR3 reads CSVAGGLAREQYF. The DNA of the CDR3 is TGCAGCGTTGCCGGGGGACTAGCGCGAGAGCAGTACTTC.

J is TRBJ2-7 and V is TRBV7-9; 9 bases map to TRBD1. The ends lost 4 bases at V and 2 bases at J; junction bases unmatched: 3. Germline V CDR1 and CDR2: SEHNR, FQNEAQ (reference sequence). The CDR3 totals 14 residues. CDR3 sequence reads: CASSWTGEAYEQYF. The CDR3, as DNA: TGTGCCAGCAGCTGGACAGGGGAGGCCTACGAGCAGTACTTC. Using reference TRBV7-9 and TRBJ2-7 for the parts outside the CDR3, the full variable domain is DTGVSQNPRHKITKRGQNVTFRCDPISEHNRLYWYRQTLGQGPEFLTYFQNEAQLEKSRLLSDRFSAERPKGSFSTLEIQRTEQGDSAMYLCASSWTGEAYEQYFGPGTRLTVT.

V usage is TRBV6-2 or TRBV6-3 and J usage is TRBJ2-7; D may match TRBD1 or TRBD2 (5 bases each). The CDR3 length is 14 residues. Trimming left V 7 bases short and J 2 bases short, with 15 bases between. Germline CDR1 and CDR2: MNHEY and SVGEGT. The CDR3 spells CASTPGTPAYEQYF. DNA for the CDR3: TGTGCCAGCACCCCAGGGACGCCGGCCTACGAGCAGTACTTC.

The chain has TRBV5-1 and TRBJ1-4; weak D call: TRBD1 (6 bases). The CDR3 contains 15 residues. CDR1 is SGHRS and CDR2 is YFSETQ in the germline V gene. Trimming removed 5 bases from V and 10 bases from J, with 21 bases in between. CDR3 bases: TGCGCCAGCAGTTTCGAACAGGGAGATGAAGGAAAACTGTTTTTT. Encoded protein: CASSFEQGDEGKLFF.

This clonotype was recorded a few times. V gene TRBV3-1 combines with J gene TRBJ2-7; tentative D call: TRBD1 (6 bases). The CDR3 sequence is 15 residues long. V dropped 5 bases and J dropped 0 bases, with 14 bases sitting between them. Germline values: CDR1 LGHDT, CDR2 YNNKEL (reference sequence). The CDR3 spells CASSTDRTRSYEQYF. DNA of the CDR3: TGTGCCAGCAGCACCGACAGGACCCGCTCCTACGAGCAGTACTTC.

This chain connects TRBV9 to TRBJ1-1; D may be TRBD1 (6 bases). V was pared by 4 bases and J by 0 bases, with 10 bases between. CDR3 length: 14 residues. Germline V lookup: CDR1 SGDLS, CDR2 YYNGEE. Here the CDR3 reads CASSPQGLNTEAFF. CDR3 DNA sequence: TGTGCCAGCAGCCCCCAGGGGCTGAACACTGAAGCTTTCTTT.

The table lists this clonotype with many counts. V gene TRBV3-1 combines with J gene TRBJ1-1, with D possibly matching TRBD1 (5 bases). CDR3 length: 12 amino acids. Germline CDR1 reads LGHDT; CDR2 reads YNNKEL (reference sequence). The V end lost 3 bases, the J end lost 4 bases, and 6 bases lay between the germline ends. The CDR3 DNA sequence: TGTGCCAGCAGCCAGGGGCCCACTGAAGCTTTCTTT. This codes for CASSQGPTEAFF.

This sequence joins TRBV6-6 and TRBJ1-1; D call uncertain. The germline V gene encodes CDR1 MNHNY and CDR2 SVGAGI (reference sequence). CDR3 size: 12 residues. Trimming pared 8 bases from V and 1 base from J, leaving 8 bases between. This CDR3 reads CASRAGNTEAFF. In DNA, the CDR3 is TGTGCCAGCCGCGCAGGGAACACTGAAGCTTTCTTT.

Remarks on this clonotype: The junction departs from germline at one end; a sequencing error may be responsible. CDR3 sequence reads: CVSSLSGGAKNIQYF. The CDR3 DNA is TGTGTCAGCAGCTTAAGCGGGGGAGCCAAAAACATTCAGTACTTC. The chain joins TRBV13 to TRBJ2-4; 8 bases fit TRBD2. The germline CDR1 and CDR2 sequences are PRHDT and FYEKMQ (reference sequence). This CDR3 has 15 residues.

In its sample, this clonotype was seen many times. V and J are TRBV5-1 and TRBJ2-1; no clear D. The V end lost 1 base, the J end lost 5 bases, and 10 bases lay between the germline ends. CDR1 and CDR2 from the germline V gene are SGHRS and YFSETQ. The CDR3 spans 14 residues. CDR3 in DNA: TGCGCCAGCAGCTTGAACTCCCTAAACAATGAGCAGTTCTTC. It codes for CASSLNSLNNEQFF.

This clonotype was counted only a few times. This chain connects TRBV28 to TRBJ1-2; weak D call: TRBD1 (5 bases). CDR1 and CDR2 from the germline V gene are MDHEN and SYDVKM. CDR3 length: 11 residues. CDR3 protein: CAFGGDYGYTF. For the CDR3, the DNA is TGTGCGTTTGGGGGTGACTATGGCTACACCTTC.

This clonotype has just a few counts. V usage is TRBV15 and J usage is TRBJ2-5; perhaps TRBD1 as D (6 bases). V was pared by 5 bases and J by 3 bases, with 13 bases between. Germline-derived CDR1 and CDR2 are LNHNV and YYDKDF (reference sequence). This CDR3 contains 14 residues. CDR3 sequence (DNA): TGTGCCACCAGCGAGACCCCAGGGGAAGAGACCCAGTACTTC. Encoded protein: CATSETPGEETQYF. The full variable domain, with the rest looked up from reference TRBV15 and TRBJ2-5, is DAMVIQNPRYQVTQFGKPVTLSCSQTLNHNVMYWYQQKSSQAPKLLFHYYDKDFNNEADTPDNFQSRRPNTSFCFLDIRSPGLGDTAMYLCATSETPGEETQYFGPGTRLLVL.

The chain recombines TRBV11-3 with TRBJ2-3; 7 bases map to TRBD2. CDR3 length equals 15 residues. Germline-derived CDR1 and CDR2 are SGHNT and YENEEA. Trimming cost V 4 bases and J 3 bases; bases outside gene matches: 7. The CDR3: CASSSSVGGTDTQYF. The DNA for the CDR3 is TGTGCCAGCAGCTCATCAGTGGGGGGGACAGATACGCAGTATTTT.

The chain carries TRBV4-1 and TRBJ1-1; D perhaps matches TRBD1 (6 bases). Trimming stripped 5 bases from V and 4 bases from J, with 11 bases between. This CDR3 has 13 amino acids. Germline V gives CDR1 MGHRA, CDR2 YSYEKL. In nucleotides, the CDR3 is TGCGCCAGCAGCATGGGGGGGGCCACTGAAGCTTTCTTT. Protein: CASSMGGATEAFF.

This clonotype was observed at least ten times. The CDR3 DNA follows: TGTGCCAGCTCCCTCCAAAGGGGACTAGGACCCCTCCACTTT. Translated, it gives CASSLQRGLGPLHF. V and J are TRBV12-3 or TRBV12-4 and TRBJ1-6; tentative D call: TRBD1 (5 bases). V was shortened by 8 bases and J by 12 bases, with 20 bases between the two germline ends. This CDR3 comprises 14 residues.